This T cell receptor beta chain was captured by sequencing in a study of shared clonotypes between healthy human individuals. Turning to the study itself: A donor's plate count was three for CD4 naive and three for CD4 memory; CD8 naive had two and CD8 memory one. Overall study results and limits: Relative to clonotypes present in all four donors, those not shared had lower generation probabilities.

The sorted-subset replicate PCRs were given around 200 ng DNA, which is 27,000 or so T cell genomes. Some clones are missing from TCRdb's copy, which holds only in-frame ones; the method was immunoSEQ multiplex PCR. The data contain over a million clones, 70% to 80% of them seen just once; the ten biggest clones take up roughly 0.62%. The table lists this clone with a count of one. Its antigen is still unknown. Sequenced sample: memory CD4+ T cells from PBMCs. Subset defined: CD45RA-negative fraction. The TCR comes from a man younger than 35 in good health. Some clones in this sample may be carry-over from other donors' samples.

The CDR3: CASSLLRGTSAHSSYEQYF. Here the CDR3 DNA reads TGTGCCAGCAGCTTATTACGGGGGACTAGCGCCCACAGCTCCTACGAGCAGTACTTC. V and J are TRBV11-2 and TRBJ2-7; 10 nucleotides match TRBD2. This CDR3 has 19 amino acids. The V gene's germline CDR1 is SGHAT and CDR2 FQNNGV. J lost 0 bases, V lost 2 bases, and 13 bases had no gene match.